The 20 T cell receptor beta chains in this list originate from one sample, sequenced in a study of OX40 agonist ivuxolimab in advanced cancers. Assay used: immunoSEQ multiplex PCR; TCRdb lists only in-frame clones, some missing. The data show tens of thousands of clones, around 83% seen once. The source was CD4+ or CD8+ T cells sorted from blood, collected in a trial of the OX40 agonist ivuxolimab. These TCRs come from an adult with an advanced solid tumor such as melanoma, head and neck, liver or kidney cancer.

The J gene is TRBJ1-1, the V gene TRBV7-9; 9 bases agree with TRBD1. The germline V gene encodes CDR1 SEHNR and CDR2 FQNEAQ (reference sequence). CDR3 length: 19 residues. Trimming took 5 bases from V and 1 from J; bases not matched to a gene: 17. The CDR3: CASSPVPGQGTGANTEAFF. The DNA for the CDR3 is TGTGCCAGCAGCCCAGTCCCGGGACAGGGAACGGGGGCGAACACTGAAGCTTTCTTT.

This chain joins TRBV10-3 and TRBJ2-2, with TRBD1 as a possible D gene (6 bases). The germline V gene has CDR1 ENHRY and CDR2 SYGVKD. CDR3 length: 15 amino acids. V was clipped by 11 bases and J by 0 bases, with 16 bases between them. As DNA, the CDR3 is TGTGCCGCTCAACAGGGTCTAACGAACACCGGGGAGCTGTTTTTT. Translating it yields CAAQQGLTNTGELFF.

V gene TRBV7-2 combines with J gene TRBJ2-2, with D perhaps TRBD2 (6 bases). In germline, CDR1 is SGHTA, CDR2 FQGNSA. The CDR3 totals 17 residues. V dropped 4 bases and J dropped 4 bases, with 19 bases sitting between them. CDR3: CASSSNTGLPFTGELFF. CDR3 sequence (DNA): TGTGCCAGCAGCTCCAACACCGGACTACCTTTCACCGGGGAGCTGTTTTTT.

The chain joins TRBV28 to TRBJ2-3, with D possibly called TRBD1 or TRBD2 (6 bases each). Per germline, CDR1 MDHEN and CDR2 SYDVKM. The V and J ends lost 7 bases and 1 base respectively, with 12 bases between them. The CDR3 has 14 amino acids. The CDR3 bases are TGTGCCAGCAACTTTGGGGGGCGCACAGATACGCAGTATTTT. This sequence encodes CASNFGGRTDTQYF.

The rearrangement links TRBV5-5 to TRBJ2-2; 7 bases match TRBD1. This CDR3 has 16 residues. The V gene end was trimmed by 4 bases and the J gene end by 3 bases; junction bases not matched to a gene: 9. Looked up from germline, CDR1 is SGHKS and CDR2 is YYEKEE (reference sequence). CDR3 nucleotide sequence: TGTGCCAGCAGCCGCAAGACCGGGACAGACACCGGGGAGCTGTTTTTT. It is translated as CASSRKTGTDTGELFF.

This sequence joins TRBV4-1 and TRBJ1-1; D gene unclear. Trimming shortened V by 2 bases and J by 1 base, and 11 bases separated the two germline ends. The germline V gene has CDR1 MGHRA and CDR2 YSYEKL. There are 15 residues in the CDR3. The CDR3 sequence: CASSQPREGNTEAFF. The CDR3 DNA sequence: TGCGCCAGCAGCCAACCACGTGAGGGGAACACTGAAGCTTTCTTT.

The V call is TRBV4-1, the J call TRBJ2-7; TRBD1 matches 11 bases. In germline, CDR1 is MGHRA, CDR2 YSYEKL. After removal of 3 bases from V and 4 bases from J, the junction contained 5 bases not matched to a gene. The CDR3 sequence is 15 residues long. CDR3 sequence: CASSHPDRGQYEQYF. Here the CDR3 DNA reads TGCGCCAGCAGCCACCCGGACAGGGGGCAGTACGAGCAGTACTTC.

V gene TRBV7-2 combines with J gene TRBJ1-1, with D perhaps matching TRBD1 (6 bases). This CDR3 has 14 residues. The germline V and J ends were trimmed by 2 bases and 4 bases, with 11 bases remaining between them. Looked up from germline, CDR1 is SGHTA and CDR2 is FQGNSA. CDR3 DNA: TGTGCCAGCAGCTTATCTCAGGGGAGCACTGAAGCTTTCTTT. Translation: CASSLSQGSTEAFF. The whole variable domain, filled in from reference TRBV7-2 and TRBJ1-1, reads GAGVSQSPSNKVTEKGKDVELRCDPISGHTALYWYRQSLGQGLEFLIYFQGNSAPDKSGLPSDRFSAERTGGSVSTLTIQRTQQEDSAVYLCASSLSQGSTEAFFGQGTRLTVV.

This clone was observed a handful of times. The genes are TRBV7-9 and TRBJ1-1; D is possibly TRBD1 (6 bases). The CDR3 totals 14 residues. V was trimmed by 4 bases and J by 11 bases, leaving 20 bases between them. Germline V CDR1 and CDR2: SEHNR, FQNEAQ (reference sequence). The CDR3 loop reads CASSSSGRGVIAFF. The CDR3 DNA reads as TGTGCCAGCAGCTCATCCGGAAGGGGGGTAATTGCTTTCTTT.

This sequence joins TRBV4-1 and TRBJ1-6, with D possibly being TRBD1 (5 bases). V lost 1 base and J lost 6, with 13 bases in between. Germline V CDR1 and CDR2: MGHRA, YSYEKL. The CDR3 spans 16 residues. The CDR3 bases are TGCGCCAGCAGCCAAGCCCGGGACCGAATTAATTCACCCCTCCACTTT. This encodes CASSQARDRINSPLHF.

The chain couples TRBV11-2 to TRBJ1-2; D may be TRBD1 (5 bases). The CDR3 runs to 15 residues. Germline V gives CDR1 SGHAT, CDR2 FQNNGV. V was cut by 2 bases and J by 8 bases, with 18 bases left in between. In DNA form, the CDR3 reads TGTGCCAGCAGCTTACCAGACAGCCTTGCGGGGGGCTACACCTTC. This sequence encodes CASSLPDSLAGGYTF. Using reference TRBV11-2 and TRBJ1-2 for the parts outside the CDR3, the full variable domain is EAGVAQSPRYKIIEKRQSVAFWCNPISGHATLYWYQQILGQGPKLLIQFQNNGVVDDSQLPKDRFSAERLKGVDSTLKIQPAKLEDSAVYLCASSLPDSLAGGYTFGSGTRLTVV.

CDR3 residues: CASTQATGTGELFF. The DNA for the CDR3 is TGTGCCAGCACCCAGGCAACGGGCACCGGGGAGCTGTTTTTT. The chain couples TRBV2 to TRBJ2-2; D unclear. The V and J ends lost 7 bases and 4 bases respectively, with 13 bases between them. Germline CDR1 is SNHLY and CDR2 is FYNNEI. This CDR3 region has 14 residues.

The CDR3 region is CASSRGLGAGELFF. The CDR3 DNA reads TGTGCCAGCAGTCGAGGACTGGGGGCCGGGGAGCTGTTTTTT. The chain links TRBV6-5 to TRBJ2-2; D could derive from TRBD1 or TRBD2 (5 bases each). CDR1 and CDR2 from the germline V gene are MNHEY and SVGAGI. CDR3 size: 14 residues. Trimming removed 5 bases from V and 6 bases from J, with 13 bases in between.

The V gene is TRBV18, the J gene TRBJ1-1, with a weak D call TRBD1 (6 bases). This CDR3 is 15 amino acids long. V lost 4 bases and J lost 1, with 13 bases in between. From germline, CDR1 is KGHSH and CDR2 LQKENI. Here the CDR3 DNA reads TGTGCCAGCTCACTTGGGGGGCTTCAGAACACTGAAGCTTTCTTT. It is translated as CASSLGGLQNTEAFF.

The CDR3 protein is CASSLGLAGVGELFF. The CDR3 nucleotides are TGTGCCAGCAGCCTCGGACTAGCGGGGGTCGGGGAGCTGTTTTTT. The chain employs TRBV7-2 and TRBJ2-2; 13 bases align to TRBD2. The germline CDR1 and CDR2 sequences are SGHTA and FQGNSA. The ends lost 5 bases at V and 7 bases at J; junction bases unmatched: 4. The CDR3 has 15 residues.

This chain connects TRBV6-5 to TRBJ1-2; D is perhaps TRBD1 (6 bases). The CDR3 runs to 15 residues. V gave up 2 bases and J gave up 3 bases, with 13 bases separating them. Germline values: CDR1 MNHEY, CDR2 SVGAGI. CDR3 coding DNA: TGTGCCAGCAGTTACGATTCATCAGGGGACTATGGCTACACCTTC. This codes for CASSYDSSGDYGYTF.

This chain links TRBV18 with TRBJ1-2; D gene uncertain. CDR3 length: 15 residues. Germline loops: CDR1 KGHSH, CDR2 LQKENI. Trimming left V 1 base short and J 4 bases short, with 13 bases between. CDR3 bases: TGTGCCAGCTCACCACAGGGTGAAGGCCTCTATGGCTACACCTTC. Its translation: CASSPQGEGLYGYTF. The full variable domain, in which reference TRBV18 and TRBJ1-2 provide the parts outside the CDR3, is NAGVMQNPRHLVRRRGQEARLRCSPMKGHSHVYWYRQLPEEGLKFMVYLQKENIIDESGMPKERFSAEFPKEGPSILRIQQVVRGDSAAYFCASSPQGEGLYGYTFGSGTRLTVV.

The chain combines TRBV9 with TRBJ1-3, with D perhaps TRBD1 (6 bases). Germline lookup yields CDR1 SGDLS and CDR2 YYNGEE. V was pared by 3 bases and J by 1 base, with 14 bases between. This CDR3 region has 16 residues. CDR3 residues: CASSGMDSRSGNTIYF. CDR3 DNA: TGTGCCAGCAGCGGGATGGACAGCCGATCTGGAAACACCATATATTTT.

The chain carries TRBV5-1 and TRBJ2-1; TRBD1 matches 7 bases. From germline, CDR1 is SGHRS and CDR2 YFSETQ. The CDR3 length is 14 residues. V was clipped by 2 bases and J by 7 bases; unmatched bases: 6. The CDR3 protein is CASSFGQERNEQFF. As DNA, the CDR3 is TGCGCCAGCAGCTTTGGACAGGAGAGGAATGAGCAGTTCTTC.

In DNA form, the CDR3 reads TGTGCCAGCAGACCAATTCGGTTACGTGAAGCTTTCTTT. Protein: CASRPIRLREAFF. The chain is built from TRBV11-2 and TRBJ1-1; D remains unclear. Deletions cut 6 bases from V and 7 bases from J, with 15 bases between. The length of the CDR3 is 13 residues. Germline CDR1 reads SGHAT; CDR2 reads FQNNGV.